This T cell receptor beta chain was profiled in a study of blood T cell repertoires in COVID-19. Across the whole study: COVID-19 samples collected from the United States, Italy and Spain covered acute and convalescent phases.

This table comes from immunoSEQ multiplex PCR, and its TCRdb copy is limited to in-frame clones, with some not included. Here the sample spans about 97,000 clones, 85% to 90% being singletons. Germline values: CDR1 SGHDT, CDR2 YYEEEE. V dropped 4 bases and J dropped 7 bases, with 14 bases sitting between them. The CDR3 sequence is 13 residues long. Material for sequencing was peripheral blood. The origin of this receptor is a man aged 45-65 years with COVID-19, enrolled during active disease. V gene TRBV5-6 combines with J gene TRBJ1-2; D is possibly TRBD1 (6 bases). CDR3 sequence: CASSMATGSGYTF. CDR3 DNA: TGTGCCAGCAGCATGGCCACAGGGAGTGGCTACACCTTC.